A selection of T cell receptor beta chains follows, all from one sample in a study of STAT3 mutations in large granular lymphocyte leukemia. Data came from immunoSEQ multiplex PCR; TCRdb stores just in-frame clones and leaves some out. Of approximately 5,900 clones in the sample, approximately 86% are singletons; the top ten hold about 15%. The sequenced material came from PBMCs. These receptors were collected from a human donor with T large granular lymphocyte leukemia. Some clones in this sample may be carry-over from other donors' samples. Both conserved end residues are part of each CDR3. D genes are given only for firm matches. Clone size is not always given. Where it is, it says once, few, many or a class for expanded clones.

DNA: TGTGCCAGCAGTTCCTGGGGTGAGCAGTTCTTC; CDR3: CASSSWGEQFF; J: TRBJ2-1; size: once; V: TRBV27; D: NA
DNA: TGTGCCAGCAGCTTAGTGGGCCTAGCGGGGGCTAGCACAGATACGCAGTATTTT; CDR3: CASSLVGLAGASTDTQYF; J: TRBJ2-3; size: NA; V: TRBV7-2; D: TRBD2
DNA: TGCAGCATTGGGGAGCGGGGGCTGTACTATGGCTACACCTTC; CDR3: CSIGERGLYYGYTF; J: TRBJ1-2; size: once; V: TRBV29-1; D: NA
DNA: TGTGCCAGCAGCTTGGCCGGGCCTAGCGGGGGCAATGAGCAGTTCTTC; CDR3: CASSLAGPSGGNEQFF; J: TRBJ2-1; size: NA; V: TRBV5-4; D: TRBD2
DNA: TGCGCCAGCAGCTCACAGGGGGCGCGAACTGAAGCTTTCTTT; CDR3: CASSSQGARTEAFF; J: TRBJ1-1; size: NA; V: TRBV5-1; D: TRBD1
DNA: TGTGCCTGGAGTAAGGGGACAGGGCCCAATGAGCAGTTCTTC; CDR3: CAWSKGTGPNEQFF; J: TRBJ2-1; size: NA; V: TRBV30; D: TRBD1
DNA: TGTGCCAGCAGTGGTATTGTTTCGGGCACCGGGGAGCTGTTTTTT; CDR3: CASSGIVSGTGELFF; J: TRBJ2-2; size: NA; V: TRBV2; D: NA
DNA: TGTGCCAGCAGCTTAGGTCTGGGACAGCCTGAGAACACTGAAGCTTTCTTT; CDR3: CASSLGLGQPENTEAFF; J: TRBJ1-1; size: NA; V: TRBV11-2; D: TRBD1
DNA: TGTGCCAGCAGCCCTTGGGACAGCCGTAATCAGCCCCAGCATTTT; CDR3: CASSPWDSRNQPQHF; J: TRBJ1-5; size: NA; V: TRBV7-8; D: TRBD1
DNA: TGTGCCAGCAGCTTAGCTTGGGGGACAGGATATGGCTACACCTTC; CDR3: CASSLAWGTGYGYTF; J: TRBJ1-2; size: NA; V: TRBV11-2; D: TRBD1
DNA: TGTGCCAGCAGCTTCCCGGGGGCTGGGAACATTCAGTACTTC; CDR3: CASSFPGAGNIQYF; J: TRBJ2-4; size: once; V: TRBV11-2; D: NA
DNA: TGTGCTAGTGGTTTGTACAGGGCTGATGAGCAGTTCTTC; CDR3: CASGLYRADEQFF; J: TRBJ2-1; size: NA; V: TRBV12-5; D: NA
DNA: TGCAGCGTCGACGGACTAGCGGGGTCCTACGAGCAGTACTTC; CDR3: CSVDGLAGSYEQYF; J: TRBJ2-7; size: few; V: TRBV29-1; D: TRBD2
DNA: TGTGCCAGCAGTTGGGGACTAGCGGGAGGGCCTTTGGGCGAGCAGTTCTTC; CDR3: CASSWGLAGGPLGEQFF; J: TRBJ2-1; size: NA; V: TRBV27; D: TRBD2
DNA: TGTGCCATCAGTGGGGCCGCAGGGATCGGCACTGAAGCTTTCTTT; CDR3: CAISGAAGIGTEAFF; J: TRBJ1-1; size: NA; V: TRBV10-3; D: NA
DNA: TGTGCCAGCAGCCTAGACAGGTATGAGCAGTTCTTC; CDR3: CASSLDRYEQFF; J: TRBJ2-1; size: once; V: TRBV11-3; D: NA
DNA: TGTGCCAGCAGGCGAAAGGGGGCTAATGAAAAACTGTTTTTT; CDR3: CASRRKGANEKLFF; J: TRBJ1-4; size: NA; V: TRBV5-8; D: NA
DNA: TGTGCCAGCAGCACCCTGAGCCCCGGGGCCAACGTCCTGACTTTC; CDR3: CASSTLSPGANVLTF; J: TRBJ2-6; size: once; V: TRBV6-5; D: NA
DNA: TGCGCCAGCAGCTTGGGTCCAACCCGCCCCCAGCATTTT; CDR3: CASSLGPTRPQHF; J: TRBJ1-5; size: NA; V: TRBV5-1; D: NA
DNA: TGTGCCAGCAGCGGAGGGACGTTGTATGGCTACACCTTC; CDR3: CASSGGTLYGYTF; J: TRBJ1-2; size: NA; V: TRBV7-4; D: NA
DNA: TGTGCCAGCAGTCCAGACTGGTACAATGAGCAGTTCTTC; CDR3: CASSPDWYNEQFF; J: TRBJ2-1; size: NA; V: TRBV27; D: NA
DNA: TGTGCCAGCAGCCATGACAGGTACCAAGAGACCCAGTACTTC; CDR3: CASSHDRYQETQYF; J: TRBJ2-5; size: NA; V: TRBV2; D: NA
DNA: TGTGCCAGCAGTCCACCGGGACTACAATCCTACGAGCAGTACTTC; CDR3: CASSPPGLQSYEQYF; J: TRBJ2-7; size: NA; V: TRBV6-5; D: TRBD2
DNA: TGCGCCAGCAGCCCTAACCCAGGGGGAGGCCAAGAGACCCAGTACTTC; CDR3: CASSPNPGGGQETQYF; J: TRBJ2-5; size: NA; V: TRBV5-1; D: NA
DNA: TGTGCCAGCAGTTACTCGAATTCGGGAGGTGAGCAGTTCTTC; CDR3: CASSYSNSGGEQFF; J: TRBJ2-1; size: NA; V: TRBV6-5; D: TRBD2
DNA: TGTGCCAGCAGTCCTCGACTACAAGAGACCCAGTACTTC; CDR3: CASSPRLQETQYF; J: TRBJ2-5; size: NA; V: TRBV27; D: NA
DNA: TGCGCCAGCAGCTTAGACAGTCCGAATTCACCCCTCCACTTT; CDR3: CASSLDSPNSPLHF; J: TRBJ1-6; size: NA; V: TRBV5-1; D: NA
DNA: TGTGCCAGCAGTGCCGGGACAGGGTTATCTGCTGGAAACACCATATATTTT; CDR3: CASSAGTGLSAGNTIYF; J: TRBJ1-3; size: NA; V: TRBV6-1; D: TRBD1
DNA: TGTGCCAGCAGCCCGAGTGGGTTTATCAATGAGCAGTTCTTC; CDR3: CASSPSGFINEQFF; J: TRBJ2-1; size: once; V: TRBV7-3; D: NA
DNA: TGCGCCAGCAGCTTGGGGCAGGGGTACACAGATACGCAGTATTTT; CDR3: CASSLGQGYTDTQYF; J: TRBJ2-3; size: NA; V: TRBV5-1; D: NA
DNA: TGTGCCAGCAGTTTCAACAGGGGGACTGAAGCTTTCTTT; CDR3: CASSFNRGTEAFF; J: TRBJ1-1; size: NA; V: TRBV27; D: TRBD1
DNA: TGTGCCAGCAGACAAGCGGGTTCTAGCACAGATACGCAGTATTTT; CDR3: CASRQAGSSTDTQYF; J: TRBJ2-3; size: NA; V: TRBV6-6; D: NA
DNA: TGTGCCAGTGGGACTTACTCTGGAAACACCATATATTTT; CDR3: CASGTYSGNTIYF; J: TRBJ1-3; size: once; V: TRBV27; D: NA
DNA: TGTGCCAGCAGCTTAGTGCGGGAGGGCCAAGAGACCCAGTACTTC; CDR3: CASSLVREGQETQYF; J: TRBJ2-5; size: NA; V: TRBV11-2; D: TRBD2
DNA: TGCAGCGTGGTCTTAGCGGGAGGAAGGAAGACCCAGTACTTC; CDR3: CSVVLAGGRKTQYF; J: TRBJ2-5; size: NA; V: TRBV29-1; D: TRBD2
DNA: TGTGCCAGCACCTCTTTAACAGGGTTCTCCTACGAGCAGTACTTC; CDR3: CASTSLTGFSYEQYF; J: TRBJ2-7; size: NA; V: TRBV27; D: NA
DNA: TGTGCCAGCAGCTTGGGGACTCCACGGGGGAAGACCCAGTACTTC; CDR3: CASSLGTPRGKTQYF; J: TRBJ2-5; size: NA; V: TRBV5-6; D: NA
DNA: TGTGCCAGCAGCTGGGAACCCTCAAAAGCGATCATCGAGCAGTTCTTC; CDR3: CASSWEPSKAIIEQFF; J: TRBJ2-1; size: NA; V: TRBV5-4; D: NA
DNA: TGTGCCAGCAGTTTGACAGGTACAGGCTCTGGAAACACCATATATTTT; CDR3: CASSLTGTGSGNTIYF; J: TRBJ1-3; size: NA; V: TRBV27; D: NA
DNA: TGTGCCAGTACCCTGCGGGGCGCGGGGTCCGTTGGAAACACCATATATTTT; CDR3: CASTLRGAGSVGNTIYF; J: TRBJ1-3; size: NA; V: TRBV19; D: NA
DNA: TGTGCCATCAGGGGAACTAGCGGGAGGTCGAATGAGCAGTTCTTC; CDR3: CAIRGTSGRSNEQFF; J: TRBJ2-1; size: NA; V: TRBV10-3; D: TRBD2
DNA: TGCGCCAGCAGCTCCAGACAGGGATTGTCCTACAATGAGCAGTTCTTC; CDR3: CASSSRQGLSYNEQFF; J: TRBJ2-1; size: NA; V: TRBV5-1; D: TRBD1
DNA: TGTGCCAGCAGCCTAAACAGGGCCGTTCAGCCCCAGCATTTT; CDR3: CASSLNRAVQPQHF; J: TRBJ1-5; size: once; V: TRBV28; D: NA